This T cell receptor beta chain was captured by sequencing in a study of T-cell reconstitution after alpha-beta-depleted transplantation in children (dated by TCRdb to the mid-2010s). General notes on the study: Using TCR repertoire profiling, the study followed T-cell immune reconstitution in a quantitative way in children after TCRalphabeta/CD19-depleted allogeneic hematopoietic cell transplantation.

Library construction relied on PCR. Instrument on record: Illumina HiSeq 2500. Molecular barcoding was employed in the preparation of TCR libraries, with unique molecular identifiers being used to normalize TCRbeta repertoire quantification. The raw public reads went through TCRdb reprocessing: fastp at Q25, MiXCR clone calling, in-frame beta chains kept. A single entry per CDR3 protein holds the most common genes and DNA from its merged rows. Here the sample has over 300,000 distinct CDR3 sequences; approximately 10% occur a single time. The top ten hold more than 2% of the sample. For this clonotype: Its antigen remains undetermined. Base qualities are not recorded, but no much larger clone differs from it by a single base.

The TCR originated in a human donor who donated a stem cell graft to a child with acute lymphoblastic leukemia. The material was PBMCs from the stem cell graft donor, obtained from the stem cell graft.

Here the CDR3 is given as CASSSGPGANVLTF. The nucleotide sequence is TGCGCCAGCAGCTCTGGGCCCGGGGCCAACGTCCTGACTTTC. The chain couples TRBV5-1 to TRBJ2-6; the D gene identity is not certain. Inclusive of the bounding cysteine and phenylalanine, the CDR3 is 14 residues long. Left in the record is the CDR3 DNA by itself, 42 bases read in frame from the first base. Deletion took 3 bases off V and 4 bases off J, with a span of 8 bases between the germline ends. Via the germline V gene, CDR1 is SGHRS and CDR2 YFSETQ.